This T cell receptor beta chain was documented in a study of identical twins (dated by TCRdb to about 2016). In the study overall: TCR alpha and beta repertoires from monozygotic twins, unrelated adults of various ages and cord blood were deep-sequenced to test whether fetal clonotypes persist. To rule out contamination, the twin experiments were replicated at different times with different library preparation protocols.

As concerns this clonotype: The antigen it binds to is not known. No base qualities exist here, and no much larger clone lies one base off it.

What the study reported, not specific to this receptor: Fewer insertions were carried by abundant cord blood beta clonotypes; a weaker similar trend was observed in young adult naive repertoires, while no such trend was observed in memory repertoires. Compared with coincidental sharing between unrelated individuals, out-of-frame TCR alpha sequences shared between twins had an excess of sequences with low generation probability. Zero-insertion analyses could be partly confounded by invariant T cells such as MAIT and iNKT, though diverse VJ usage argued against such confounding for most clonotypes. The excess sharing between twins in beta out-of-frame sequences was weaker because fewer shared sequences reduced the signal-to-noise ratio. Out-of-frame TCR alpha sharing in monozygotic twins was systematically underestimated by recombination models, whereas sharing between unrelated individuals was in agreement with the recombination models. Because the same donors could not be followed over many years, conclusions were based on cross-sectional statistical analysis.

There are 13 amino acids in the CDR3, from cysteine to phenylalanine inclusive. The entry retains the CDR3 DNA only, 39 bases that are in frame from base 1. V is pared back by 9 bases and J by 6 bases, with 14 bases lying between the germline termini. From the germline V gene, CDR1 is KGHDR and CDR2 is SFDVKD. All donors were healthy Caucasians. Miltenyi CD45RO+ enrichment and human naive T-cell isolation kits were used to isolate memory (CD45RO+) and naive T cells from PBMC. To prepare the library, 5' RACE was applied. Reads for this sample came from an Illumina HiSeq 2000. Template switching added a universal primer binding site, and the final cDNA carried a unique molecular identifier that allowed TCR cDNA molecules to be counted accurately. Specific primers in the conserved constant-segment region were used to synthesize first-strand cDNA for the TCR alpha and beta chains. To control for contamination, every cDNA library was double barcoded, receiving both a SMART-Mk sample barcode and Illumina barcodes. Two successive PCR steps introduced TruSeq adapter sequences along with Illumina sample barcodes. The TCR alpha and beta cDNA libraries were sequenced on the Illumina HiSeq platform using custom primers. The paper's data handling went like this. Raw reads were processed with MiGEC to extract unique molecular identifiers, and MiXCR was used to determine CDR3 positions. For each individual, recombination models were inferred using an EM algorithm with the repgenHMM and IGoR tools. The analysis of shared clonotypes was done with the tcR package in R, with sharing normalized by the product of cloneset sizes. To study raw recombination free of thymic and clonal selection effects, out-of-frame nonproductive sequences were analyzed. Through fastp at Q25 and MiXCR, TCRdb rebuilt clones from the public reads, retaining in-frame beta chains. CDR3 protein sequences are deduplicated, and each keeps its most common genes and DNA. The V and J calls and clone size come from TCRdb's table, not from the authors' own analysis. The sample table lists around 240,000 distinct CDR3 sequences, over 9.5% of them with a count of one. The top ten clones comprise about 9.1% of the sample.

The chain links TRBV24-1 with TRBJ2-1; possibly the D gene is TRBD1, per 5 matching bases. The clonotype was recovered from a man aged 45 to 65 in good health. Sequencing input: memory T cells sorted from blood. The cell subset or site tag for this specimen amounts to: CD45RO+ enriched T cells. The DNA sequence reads TGTGCCACCTCCAGGGCAGGTAGCAATGAGCAGTTCTTC. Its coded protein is CATSRAGSNEQFF.